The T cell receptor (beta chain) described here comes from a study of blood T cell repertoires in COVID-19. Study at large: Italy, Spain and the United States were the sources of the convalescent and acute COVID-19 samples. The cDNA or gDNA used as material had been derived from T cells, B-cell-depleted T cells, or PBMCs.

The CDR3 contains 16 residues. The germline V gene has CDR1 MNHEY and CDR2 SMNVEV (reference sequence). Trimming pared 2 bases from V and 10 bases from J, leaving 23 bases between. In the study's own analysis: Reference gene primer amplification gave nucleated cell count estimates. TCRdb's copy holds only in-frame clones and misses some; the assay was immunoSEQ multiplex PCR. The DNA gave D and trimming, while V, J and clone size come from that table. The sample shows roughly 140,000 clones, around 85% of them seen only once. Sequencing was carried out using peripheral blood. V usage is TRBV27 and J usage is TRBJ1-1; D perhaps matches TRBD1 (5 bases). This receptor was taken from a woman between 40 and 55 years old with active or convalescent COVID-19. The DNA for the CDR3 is TGTGCCAGCAGTTTAAGTCCCCCCCAGGGCCTAAAAACAGCTTTCTTT. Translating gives CASSLSPPQGLKTAFF.